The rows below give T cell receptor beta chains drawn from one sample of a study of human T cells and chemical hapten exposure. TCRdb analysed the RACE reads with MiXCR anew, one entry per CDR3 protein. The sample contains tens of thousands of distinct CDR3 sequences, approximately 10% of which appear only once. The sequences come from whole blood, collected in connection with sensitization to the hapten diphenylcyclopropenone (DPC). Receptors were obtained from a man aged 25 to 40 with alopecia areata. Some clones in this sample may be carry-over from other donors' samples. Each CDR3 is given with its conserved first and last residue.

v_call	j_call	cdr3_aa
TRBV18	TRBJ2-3	CASSLRRGGDTQYF
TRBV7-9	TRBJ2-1	CASSLVAGARRDEQFF
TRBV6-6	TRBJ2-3	CASSYHTDTQYF
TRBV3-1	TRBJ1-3	CASSQIDRGLSGNTIYF
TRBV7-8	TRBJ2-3	CASSLGQGGTDTQYF
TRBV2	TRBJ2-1	CASSESFGGSYEQFF
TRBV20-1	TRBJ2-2	CSARQTTNTGELFF
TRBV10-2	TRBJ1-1	CASQIRMNTEAFF
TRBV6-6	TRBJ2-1	CASSYAPTIYNEQFF
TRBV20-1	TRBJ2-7	CSARKQDRRSYEQYF
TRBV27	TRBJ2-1	CASSLRTPQNEQFF
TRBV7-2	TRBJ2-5	CASSLTGLGGGTQYF
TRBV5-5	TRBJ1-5	CASSAGANSNQPQHF
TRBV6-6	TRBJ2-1	CASSYRPGGPNEQFF
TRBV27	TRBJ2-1	CASSPGTGYNEQFF
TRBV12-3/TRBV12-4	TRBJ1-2	CASLGTDYGYTF
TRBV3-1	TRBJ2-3	CASSQDLLGRDTQYF
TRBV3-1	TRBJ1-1	CASSQDNAGLTAFF
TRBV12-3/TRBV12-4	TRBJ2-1	CASSLGRGGPFEQFF
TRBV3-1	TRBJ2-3	CASSRTHTDTQYF
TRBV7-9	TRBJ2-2	CASSARQGINTGELFF
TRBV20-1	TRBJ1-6	CSAMDRYNSPLHF
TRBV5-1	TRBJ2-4	CASSHPLGARAKNIQYF
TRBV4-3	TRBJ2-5	CASSLTITGGGETQYF
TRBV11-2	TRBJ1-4	CASSLIPGEKLFF
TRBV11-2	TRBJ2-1	CASSLEGLVGRRDEQFF
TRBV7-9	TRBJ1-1	CASSLPRTLNTEAFF
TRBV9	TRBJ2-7	CASSERALAYEQYF
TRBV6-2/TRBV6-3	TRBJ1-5	CASRQGTQPQHF
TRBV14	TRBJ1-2	CASSQDLGGAYGYTF
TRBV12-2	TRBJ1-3	CASRLGHGGGFGNTIYF
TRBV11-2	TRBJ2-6	CASSLRLGQLWANVLTF
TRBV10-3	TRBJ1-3	CAISHVSSGNTIYF
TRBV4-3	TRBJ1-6	CASTKGWDSPLHF
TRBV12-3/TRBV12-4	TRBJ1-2	CASSLAREDYGYTF
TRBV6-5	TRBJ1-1	CASSYSERGAEAFF
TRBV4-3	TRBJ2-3	CASSQDWAGATDTQYF
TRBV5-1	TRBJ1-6	CASSSGTEDSPLHF
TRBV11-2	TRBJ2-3	CASSLRGSPVPTDTQYF
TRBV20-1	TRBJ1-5	CSVTGPRNQPQHF
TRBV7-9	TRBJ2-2	CASSLIRGSGVRTGELFF
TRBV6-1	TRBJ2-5	CASSDPVQDLTQYF
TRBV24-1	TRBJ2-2	CATAFVGELFF
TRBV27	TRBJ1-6	CASSSELGGLGFNSPLHF
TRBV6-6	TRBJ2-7	CASSLGGAWEQYF
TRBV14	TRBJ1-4	CASSQRQGGFREKLFF